This T cell receptor beta chain is drawn from a study of memory CD4+ T cells and cytomegalovirus serostatus. Clones were sequenced by immunoSEQ multiplex PCR, and TCRdb holds only the in-frame ones, with some missing. The sample comprises about 31,000 clones, about 75% of which are singletons, and 0.6% to 0.65% rests with the top ten. As regards this clone: Its antigen remains unknown. An end of the junction differs from the germline gene, which may be a read error.

Single viable CD3+CD4+CD8-CD45RO+ cells were sorted as the memory CD4+ T cells. Serostatus was set by detecting CMV pp150, pp28, p38, p52 IgG. CDR1 SSHAT and CDR2 FNYEAQ come from the germline V gene (reference sequence). The CDR3 is 14 residues long. Study findings and constraints: Each of 55 to 80 CMV-associated TCRbeta sequences occurred in one to five individuals.

This clonotype was obtained from an adult in good health and CMV-seronegative. Some clones in this sample may be carry-over from other donors' samples. The sequencing input was memory CD4+ T cells from blood. The chain combines TRBV7-7 with TRBJ2-3, with 10 nucleotides matching TRBD1. The CDR3 spells CASSTGTGADTQYF. Here the CDR3 DNA reads TGTGCTAGCAGCACCGGGACAGGGGCAGATACGCAGTATTTT.